The 23 T cell receptor beta chains presented below share a single source sample, sequenced in a study of breast tumors, draining lymph nodes, adjacent tissues. Axillary draining lymph nodes of breast cancer patients supplied the node samples. TCRdb independently ran MiXCR on the multiplex PCR reads; one entry per CDR3 protein. The table records some 150,000 distinct CDR3 sequences, 20% to 25% of them present only once. Sample: axillary lymph node tissue. The receptors come from a female donor with breast cancer. Some clones in this sample may be carry-over from other donors' samples.

About this clonotype: This sequence may be a read error, since a much larger clone differs from it by one base. J is TRBJ2-5 and V is TRBV10-1; D is perhaps TRBD2 (6 bases). Trimming pared 4 bases from V and 1 base from J, leaving 13 bases between. The CDR3 contains 15 residues. CDR1 is WNHNN and CDR2 is SYGVQD in the germline V gene (reference sequence). Here the CDR3 reads CASSGPMGGQETQYF. Here the CDR3 DNA reads TGCGCCAGCAGTGGCCCTATGGGGGGCCAAGAGACCCAGTACTTC.

This clonotype appeared many times. The chain carries TRBV9 and TRBJ2-1; TRBD2 agrees at 9 bases. V was pared by 0 bases and J by 0 bases, with 4 bases of the junction left unmatched. Germline CDR1 reads SGDLS; CDR2 reads YYNGEE. The CDR3 contains 17 residues. CDR3 DNA: TGTGCCAGCAGCGTAGGACTAGCGGAGAGCTCCTACAATGAGCAGTTCTTC. This sequence encodes CASSVGLAESSYNEQFF.

For this clonotype: No conserved phenylalanine or tryptophan ends this CDR3, so it is likely a read error. J is TRBJ2-5 and V is TRBV27; 8 bases align to TRBD1. The CDR3 is 15 amino acids. Looked up from germline, CDR1 is MNHEY and CDR2 is SMNVEV (reference sequence). The J segment lost 7 bases and the V segment lost 3 bases, leaving 10 bases of the junction unmatched. This CDR3 reads CASSLAAGGAGTQYS. CDR3 sequence (DNA): TGTGCCAGCAGTTTGGCAGCAGGGGGCGCGGGGACCCAGTACTCC.

Details on this clonotype: An end of the junction differs from the germline gene, which may be a read error. CDR3 residues: CVSSLLAYNEQFF. The CDR3 DNA reads as TGTGTCAGTAGTTTGTTAGCCTACAATGAGCAGTTCTTC. V usage is TRBV19 and J usage is TRBJ2-1; D unresolved. From germline, CDR1 is LNHDA and CDR2 SQIVND (reference sequence). The CDR3 consists of 13 residues.

This clonotype was seen ten or more times. The chain joins TRBV5-6 to TRBJ2-5; maybe TRBD1 (5 bases). The CDR3 length is 14 residues. The V end lost 0 bases, the J end lost 5 bases, and 11 bases lay between the germline ends. Germline values: CDR1 SGHDT, CDR2 YYEEEE. The CDR3 reads CASSLVGVVETQYF. CDR3 DNA: TGTGCCAGCAGCTTGGTAGGGGTTGTGGAGACCCAGTACTTC.

This clonotype appeared many times. The chain uses TRBV12-5 and TRBJ2-1; 8 bases agree with TRBD2. V gave up 3 bases and J gave up 2 bases; unmatched junction bases: 15. CDR1 LGHNT and CDR2 FRNRAP come from the germline V gene. The CDR3 consists of 19 residues. This chain's CDR3 is CASGFSPLSGSGAYNEQFF. CDR3 sequence (DNA): TGTGCTAGTGGTTTCTCTCCCTTAAGCGGGAGTGGGGCCTACAATGAGCAGTTCTTC.

Of note for this clonotype: A clone one base away is much larger, so this may be a read error. This chain joins TRBV10-3 and TRBJ1-2; tentative D call: TRBD1 (5 bases). This CDR3 is 15 amino acids long. Looked up from germline, CDR1 is ENHRY and CDR2 is SYGVKD. The CDR3 spells CAVSDTRGFSGGYTF. The CDR3 DNA reads as TGTGCCGTCAGTGATACTAGGGGTTTTAGTGGTGGCTACACCTTC.

This clonotype was counted only a few times. This sequence joins TRBV7-6 and TRBJ2-2, with 8 bases lining up with TRBD1. The germline gives CDR1 SGHVS, CDR2 FNYEAQ. The CDR3 has 15 residues. The trim removed 3 bases at V and 9 bases at J, leaving 9 bases unmatched. CDR3 sequence: CASSFRQGPPRELFF. The CDR3 region has the DNA TGTGCCAGCAGCTTCCGACAGGGGCCTCCGCGGGAGCTGTTTTTT. The variable domain in full, completed from reference TRBV7-6 and TRBJ2-2, reads GAGVSQSPRYKVTKRGQDVALRCDPISGHVSLYWYRQALGQGPEFLTYFNYEAQQDKSGLPNDRFSAERPEGSISTLTIQRTEQRDSAMYRCASSFRQGPPRELFFGEGSRLTVL.

This clonotype was recorded a few times. This chain connects TRBV4-2 to TRBJ2-2; D possibly corresponds to TRBD2 (6 bases). V was trimmed by 0 bases and J by 4 bases, leaving 12 bases between them. The CDR3 spans 16 residues. CDR1 and CDR2 from the germline V gene are LGHNA and YNFKEQ. CDR3 nucleotides: TGTGCCAGCAGCCAAGAAACGGGGAGGAGCACCGGGGAGCTGTTTTTT. This gives the protein CASSQETGRSTGELFF.

This clonotype was seen repeatedly, ten times or more. This chain joins TRBV7-2 and TRBJ1-4; D perhaps matches TRBD1 (5 bases). Deletions cut 1 base from V and 4 bases from J, with 10 bases between. CDR3 length equals 15 residues. Germline V gives CDR1 SGHTA, CDR2 FQGNSA. The CDR3 DNA reads TGTGCCAGCAGCTTAGGACAGTCGAATAATGAAAAACTGTTTTTT. Its translation: CASSLGQSNNEKLFF.

This clonotype has a count of ten or more. The rearrangement links TRBV11-2 to TRBJ2-5, with 10 bases identical to TRBD1. The V gene end was trimmed by 3 bases and the J gene end by 6 bases; junction bases not matched to a gene: 7. The germline gives CDR1 SGHAT, CDR2 FQNNGV. The CDR3 sequence is 15 residues long. CDR3 amino acids: CASSFRQGAEKTQYF. The CDR3 bases are TGTGCCAGCAGCTTTAGACAGGGGGCGGAAAAGACCCAGTACTTC.

This clonotype was detected ten times or more. The CDR3 sequence: CASSQGDSSYEQYF. DNA for the CDR3: TGTGCCAGCAGCCAAGGGGACAGCTCCTACGAGCAGTACTTC. The V call is TRBV14, the J call TRBJ2-7; TRBD1 matches 7 bases. Trimming at V came to 1 base and at J to 0 bases, leaving 0 bases not matched to a gene. Germline V gene data show CDR1 as SGHDN and CDR2 as FVKESK. This CDR3 contains 14 residues.

This clonotype was observed at least ten times. The chain joins TRBV3-1 to TRBJ1-2; TRBD1 might be the D (5 bases). Between the trimmed V and J ends, which lost 3 bases and 4 bases, there was a span of 15 bases. This CDR3 comprises 15 residues. Germline V gene lookup returns CDR1 LGHDT and CDR2 YNNKEL (reference sequence). In DNA form, the CDR3 reads TGTGCCAGCAGCCAGCCAAGGGCAGGGACCTATGGCTACACCTTC. Protein sequence: CASSQPRAGTYGYTF.

This clonotype was found many times. This sequence joins TRBV7-2 and TRBJ2-3; D is possibly TRBD2 (6 bases). Germline CDR1 reads SGHTA; CDR2 reads FQGNSA. The V end was cut by 3 bases, the J end by 0 bases, with 10 bases between. This CDR3 is built from 15 residues. CDR3 sequence (DNA): TGTGCCAGCAGCTTTTCCGGGACTAGCACAGATACGCAGTATTTT. It is translated as CASSFSGTSTDTQYF. Using reference TRBV7-2 and TRBJ2-3 for the parts outside the CDR3, the full variable domain is GAGVSQSPSNKVTEKGKDVELRCDPISGHTALYWYRQSLGQGLEFLIYFQGNSAPDKSGLPSDRFSAERTGGSVSTLTIQRTQQEDSAVYLCASSFSGTSTDTQYFGPGTRLTVL.

This chain joins TRBV27 and TRBJ1-6, with 9 nucleotides matching TRBD1. The germline V gene has CDR1 MNHEY and CDR2 SMNVEV (reference sequence). The CDR3 loop spans 15 amino acids. Trimming removed 6 bases from V and 6 bases from J; junction bases left unmatched: 6. CDR3 amino acids: CASRPNRGLNSPLHF. For the CDR3, the DNA is TGTGCCAGCAGACCAAACAGGGGGCTTAATTCACCCCTCCACTTT.

This clonotype was detected ten times or more. This chain uses TRBV9 with TRBJ2-5, with a tentative D call TRBD2 (5 bases). CDR1 is SGDLS and CDR2 is YYNGEE in the germline V gene. V lost 1 base to trimming and J lost 3 bases, with 10 bases between them. This CDR3 has 14 amino acids. The CDR3 spells CASSVHLAKETQYF. The CDR3 DNA reads TGTGCCAGCAGCGTACACCTAGCTAAAGAGACCCAGTACTTC.

In this sample, this clonotype turned up many times. The rearrangement links TRBV20-1 to TRBJ2-5; TRBD1 matches 8 bases. This CDR3 has 16 residues. After removal of 1 base from V and 0 bases from J, the junction contained 7 bases not matched to a gene. Per the germline V gene, CDR1 is DFQATT and CDR2 is SNEGSKA (reference sequence). In DNA, the CDR3 is TGCAGTGCTAGAGCCCGGACAGGGTTGTACCAAGAGACCCAGTACTTC. This sequence encodes CSARARTGLYQETQYF.

This clonotype was observed many times. This chain links TRBV20-1 with TRBJ2-1, with 13 bases identical to TRBD2. Germline V lookup: CDR1 DFQATT, CDR2 SNEGSKA (reference sequence). Unmatched junction bases numbered 6, after V lost 1 base and J lost 9 bases. CDR3 length equals 15 residues. CDR3 sequence reads: CSARGTSGRVGEQFF. Written as DNA, the CDR3 is TGCAGTGCTAGAGGAACTAGCGGGAGGGTAGGTGAGCAGTTCTTC.

This clonotype was counted at least ten times. This chain links TRBV5-1 with TRBJ1-2; 8 bases align to TRBD1. Germline CDR1 and CDR2: SGHRS and YFSETQ. Trimming took 4 bases from V and 7 from J; bases not matched to a gene: 9. The CDR3 is made up of 14 amino acids. CDR3 in DNA: TGCGCCAGCAGCATGACAGGGGACGTAACTGGCTACACCTTC. Its protein product is CASSMTGDVTGYTF.

J is TRBJ2-7 and V is TRBV14, with 9 nucleotides matching TRBD2. Germline CDR1 and CDR2: SGHDN and FVKESK. V shed 2 bases, J shed 2 bases, and the junction held 13 bases outside the gene matches. The CDR3 covers 18 residues. Here the CDR3 reads CASSQRGGPGLAPYEQYF. Here the CDR3 DNA reads TGTGCCAGCAGCCAACGCGGGGGTCCGGGACTAGCCCCCTACGAGCAGTACTTC.

V and J are TRBV30 and TRBJ1-4, with D possibly being TRBD1 (5 bases). The CDR3 is 14 amino acids. Trimming took 7 bases from V and 0 from J, leaving 12 bases between them. Germline V lookup: CDR1 GTSNPN, CDR2 SVGIG (reference sequence). CDR3 in amino acids: CAYLSGATNEKLFF. In DNA form, the CDR3 reads TGTGCCTACCTTTCGGGGGCAACTAATGAAAAACTGTTTTTT.

In this sample, this clonotype turned up many times. The rearrangement uses TRBV5-6 and TRBJ2-7; D ambiguous. The CDR3 runs 14 residues. V lost 5 bases and J 1 base, leaving 13 bases between the germline ends. Germline loops: CDR1 SGHDT, CDR2 YYEEEE. In DNA form, the CDR3 reads TGTGCCAGCAGAGATTCTGCCAGATCCTACGAGCAGTACTTC. Translation: CASRDSARSYEQYF.

This clonotype was seen many times. The chain couples TRBV28 to TRBJ1-2; D gene unclear. Germline values: CDR1 MDHEN, CDR2 SYDVKM. Deletions cut 7 bases from V and 4 bases from J, with 16 bases between. This CDR3 has 14 amino acids. CDR3 region: CASTPGDVSYGYTF. CDR3 in DNA: TGTGCCAGCACCCCGGGCGACGTCAGCTATGGCTACACCTTC.